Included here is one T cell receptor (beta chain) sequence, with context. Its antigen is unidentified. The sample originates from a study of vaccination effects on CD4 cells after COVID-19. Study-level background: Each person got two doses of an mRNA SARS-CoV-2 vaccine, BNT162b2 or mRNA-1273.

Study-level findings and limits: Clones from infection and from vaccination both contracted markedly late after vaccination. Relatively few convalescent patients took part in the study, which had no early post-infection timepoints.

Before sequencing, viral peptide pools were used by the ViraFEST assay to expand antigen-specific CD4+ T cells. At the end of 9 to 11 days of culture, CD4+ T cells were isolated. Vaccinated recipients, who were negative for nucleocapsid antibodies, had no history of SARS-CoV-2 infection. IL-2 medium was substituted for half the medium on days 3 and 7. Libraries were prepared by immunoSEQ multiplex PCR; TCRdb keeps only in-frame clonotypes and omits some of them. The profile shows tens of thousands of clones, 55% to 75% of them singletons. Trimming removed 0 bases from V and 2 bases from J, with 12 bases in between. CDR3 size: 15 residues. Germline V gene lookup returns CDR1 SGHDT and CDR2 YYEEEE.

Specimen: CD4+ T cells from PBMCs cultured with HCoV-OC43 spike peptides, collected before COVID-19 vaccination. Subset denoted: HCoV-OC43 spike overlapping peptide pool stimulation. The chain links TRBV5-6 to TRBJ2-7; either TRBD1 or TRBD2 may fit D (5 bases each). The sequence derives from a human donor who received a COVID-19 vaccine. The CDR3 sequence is CASSLVTRGPYEQYF. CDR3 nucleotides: TGTGCCAGCAGCTTGGTAACCCGGGGCCCCTACGAGCAGTACTTC.